Listed below are T cell receptor beta chains from one sample, sequenced in a study of Graves' ophthalmopathy and Graves' hyperthyroidism. One entry per CDR3 protein, called by TCRdb with MiXCR from the multiplex PCR reads. The sample has approximately 1.2 million distinct CDR3 sequences, about 38% seen once; the top ten hold 11%. Sequences were obtained from peripheral blood or thyroid tissue (not recorded which). The receptors here all came from an adult man with Graves' hyperthyroidism. Each CDR3 is given with its conserved first and last residue. The D gene is left open where the match is weak. Rows may omit the clone size; those that give it use once, few, many or a size class.

J gene,D gene,V gene,clone size,CDR3 DNA,CDR3 protein
TRBJ1-2,NA,TRBV12-3/TRBV12-4,many,TGTGCCAGCAGTTTAGCCTCGGACTATGGCTACACCTTC,CASSLASDYGYTF
TRBJ2-7,NA,TRBV29-1,NA,TGCAGCGTTGGGGCAGGGGGGATTGAGCAGTACTTC,CSVGAGGIEQYF
TRBJ2-7,NA,TRBV10-3,NA,TGTGCCAGCAGTTACGCCGGCGAGGGAGGACTCAGGGCTCGCGAGCAGTACTTC,CASSYAGEGGLRAREQYF
TRBJ2-3,TRBD2,TRBV29-1,few,TGCACCGTGGGACTAGCAATGACAGATACGCAGTATTTT,CTVGLAMTDTQYF
TRBJ2-7,NA,TRBV25-1,many,TGTGCCAGCAGTTATACTAGTAAGAACGAGCAGTACTTC,CASSYTSKNEQYF
TRBJ1-5,NA,TRBV25-1,NA,TGTGCCAGCAGTGAGGGGGGTGGGGGTATCAATCAGCCCCAGCATTTT,CASSEGGGGINQPQHF
TRBJ2-5,NA,TRBV10-2,many,TGCGCCAGCAAGAACCTTAGGGGTCCGGAGACCCAGTACTTC,CASKNLRGPETQYF
TRBJ1-3,NA,TRBV15,many,TGTGCCACCAGCAGAGATGCCGTCGGGGCTGGAAACACCATATATTTT,CATSRDAVGAGNTIYF
TRBJ2-7,NA,TRBV3-1,few,TGTGCCAGCAGCCAAGAAGATGAGGGGAACGAGCAGTACTTC,CASSQEDEGNEQYF
TRBJ1-6,NA,TRBV20-1,once,TGCAGTTACTCGGTGGCGGAGGACAATTCACCCCTCCACTTT,CSYSVAEDNSPLHF
TRBJ2-7,TRBD2,TRBV3-1,few,TGTGCCAGCAGGAAGACTAGCGGGAGTTACGAGCAGTACTTC,CASRKTSGSYEQYF
TRBJ1-2,TRBD1,TRBV3-1,NA,TGTGCCAGCAACTTCCTACAACAGGGGTATGGCTACACCTTC,CASNFLQQGYGYTF
TRBJ2-6,NA,TRBV5-6,NA,TGTGCCAGCAGCACCGGCCAGGGGTCAACTTTATCTGGGGCCAACGTCCTGACTTTC,CASSTGQGSTLSGANVLTF
TRBJ2-2,TRBD2,TRBV12-3/TRBV12-4,NA,TGTGCCAGCATCCTCCTAGGGACTAGCGGGAGAAACACCGGGGAGCTGTTTTTT,CASILLGTSGRNTGELFF
TRBJ1-5,NA,TRBV7-9,NA,TGTGCCAGCAGCTCCCGGGTCCACAGGAATCAGCCCCAGCATTTT,CASSSRVHRNQPQHF
TRBJ1-5,NA,TRBV7-2,many,TGTGCCAGCAGCGTAGGTAACGGGGGGCGGCAGCCCCAGCATTTT,CASSVGNGGRQPQHF
TRBJ1-1,TRBD1,TRBV12-3/TRBV12-4,few,TGTGCCAGCAGTCCCCAACCCGGGACAGGGGGCACTGAAGCTTTCTTT,CASSPQPGTGGTEAFF
TRBJ1-3,TRBD1,TRBV10-3,NA,TGTGCCATCACCGGGGACAGGGACTCTGGAAACACCATATATTTT,CAITGDRDSGNTIYF
TRBJ2-2,NA,TRBV19,NA,TGTGCCAGTAGTATGATGGGGGCAGGCGGGGAGCTGTTTTTT,CASSMMGAGGELFF
TRBJ1-1,TRBD1,TRBV29-1,NA,TGCAGCGGTGGCATCCCAGGGGGCATGAACACTGAAGCTTTCTTT,CSGGIPGGMNTEAFF
TRBJ1-2,NA,TRBV7-2,many,TGTGCCAGCAGCCCTATATCGGCAGGGAACTATGGCTACACCTTC,CASSPISAGNYGYTF
TRBJ2-5,TRBD2,TRBV7-3,many,TGTGCCAGCAGTTTAAACGGGGGACTAGCGCCAGAGACCCAGTACTTC,CASSLNGGLAPETQYF
TRBJ2-5,NA,TRBV7-3,many,TGTGCCAGCAGCTTAACAGCCAAAGAGACCCAGTACTTC,CASSLTAKETQYF
TRBJ1-1,NA,TRBV29-1,NA,TGCAGCGTTTACCGAGGTACCTTGAACACTGAAGCTTTCTTT,CSVYRGTLNTEAFF
TRBJ2-5,TRBD1,TRBV25-1,many,TGTGCCAGCAGTGACCACGGACAGGGGAGAGAGACCCAGTACTTC,CASSDHGQGRETQYF
TRBJ2-5,NA,TRBV7-6,many,TGTGCCAGCAGCCCCAGTTGGGGCCAAGAGACCCAGTACTTC,CASSPSWGQETQYF
TRBJ1-6,NA,TRBV25-1,NA,TGTGCCGGCATAGCGTCGGGGTCGAACCTCCACTTT,CAGIASGSNLHF
TRBJ1-6,TRBD1,TRBV10-3,NA,TGTGCCATCAGCGGTGGGACAGGATTGCACGAGCACCGTTCACCCCTCCACTTT,CAISGGTGLHEHRSPLHF